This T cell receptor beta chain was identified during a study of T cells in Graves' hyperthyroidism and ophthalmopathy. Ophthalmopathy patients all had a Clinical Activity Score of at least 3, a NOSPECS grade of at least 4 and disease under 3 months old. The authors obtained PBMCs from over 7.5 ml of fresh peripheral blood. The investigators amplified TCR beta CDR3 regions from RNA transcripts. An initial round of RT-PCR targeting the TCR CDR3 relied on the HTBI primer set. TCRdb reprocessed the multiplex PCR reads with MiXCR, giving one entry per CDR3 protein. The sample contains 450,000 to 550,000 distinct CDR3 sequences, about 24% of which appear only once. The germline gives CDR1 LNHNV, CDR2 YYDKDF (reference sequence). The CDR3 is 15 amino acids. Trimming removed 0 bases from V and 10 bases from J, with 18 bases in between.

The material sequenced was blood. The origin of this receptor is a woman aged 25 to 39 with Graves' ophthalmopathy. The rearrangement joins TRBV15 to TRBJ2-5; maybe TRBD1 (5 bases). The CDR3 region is CATSRDRGTRRVQYF. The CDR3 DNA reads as TGTGCCACCAGCAGAGATAGGGGAACGAGACGAGTCCAGTACTTC.